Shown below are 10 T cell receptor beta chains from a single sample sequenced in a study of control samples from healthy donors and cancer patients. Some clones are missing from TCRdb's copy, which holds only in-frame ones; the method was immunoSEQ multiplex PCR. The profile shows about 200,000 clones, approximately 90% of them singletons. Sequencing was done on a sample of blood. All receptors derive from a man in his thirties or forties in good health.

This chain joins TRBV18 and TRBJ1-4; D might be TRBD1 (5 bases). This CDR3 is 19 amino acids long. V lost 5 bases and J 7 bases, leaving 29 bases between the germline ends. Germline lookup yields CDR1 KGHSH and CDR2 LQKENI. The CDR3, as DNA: TGTGCCAGCTCAAGATCTACACAGGTCATTCGGAGCCCAATTGAAAAACTGTTTTTT. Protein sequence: CASSRSTQVIRSPIEKLFF.

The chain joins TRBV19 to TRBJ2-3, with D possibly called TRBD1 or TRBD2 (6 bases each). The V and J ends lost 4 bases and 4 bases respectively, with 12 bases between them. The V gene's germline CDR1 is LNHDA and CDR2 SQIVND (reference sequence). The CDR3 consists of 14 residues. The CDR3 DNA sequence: TGTGCCAGTAGTAATGGGGGGCGGCCAGATACGCAGTATTTT. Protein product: CASSNGGRPDTQYF.

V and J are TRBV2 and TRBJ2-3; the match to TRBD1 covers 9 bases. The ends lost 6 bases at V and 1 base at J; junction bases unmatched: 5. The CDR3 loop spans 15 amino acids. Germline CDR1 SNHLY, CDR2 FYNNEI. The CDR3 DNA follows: TGTGCCAGCAGGGGACAGGGTTTAGGCACAGATACGCAGTATTTT. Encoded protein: CASRGQGLGTDTQYF.

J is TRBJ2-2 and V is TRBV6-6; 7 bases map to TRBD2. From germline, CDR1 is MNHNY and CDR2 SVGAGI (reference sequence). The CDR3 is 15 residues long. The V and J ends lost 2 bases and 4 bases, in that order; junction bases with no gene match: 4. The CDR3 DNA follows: TGTGCCAGCAGTTACGCAGGCGGGGGCACCGGGGAGCTGTTTTTT. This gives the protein CASSYAGGGTGELFF.

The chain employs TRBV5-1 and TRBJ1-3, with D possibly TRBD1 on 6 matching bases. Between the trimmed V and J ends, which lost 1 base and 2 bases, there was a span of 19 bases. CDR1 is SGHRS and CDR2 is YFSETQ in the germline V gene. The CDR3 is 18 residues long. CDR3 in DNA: TGCGCCAGCAGCTTGCACAGAACCGGGACAACAACTGGAAACACCATATATTTT. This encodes CASSLHRTGTTTGNTIYF.

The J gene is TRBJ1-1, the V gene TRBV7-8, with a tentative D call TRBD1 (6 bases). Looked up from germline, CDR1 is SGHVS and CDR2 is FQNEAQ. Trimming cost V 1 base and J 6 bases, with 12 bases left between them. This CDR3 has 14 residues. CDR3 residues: CASSLGTQGSEAFF. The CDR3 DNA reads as TGTGCCAGCAGCTTAGGAACACAGGGTTCTGAAGCTTTCTTT.

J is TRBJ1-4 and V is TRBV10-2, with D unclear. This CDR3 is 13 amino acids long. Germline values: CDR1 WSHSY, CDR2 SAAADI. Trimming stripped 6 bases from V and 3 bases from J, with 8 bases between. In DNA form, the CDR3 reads TGCGCCAGCAGCCGGGATTCTAATGAAAAACTGTTTTTT. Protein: CASSRDSNEKLFF.

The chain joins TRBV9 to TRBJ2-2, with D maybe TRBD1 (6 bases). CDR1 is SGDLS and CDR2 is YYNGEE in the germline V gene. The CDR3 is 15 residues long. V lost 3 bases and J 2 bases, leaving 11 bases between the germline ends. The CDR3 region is CASSARTVNTGELFF. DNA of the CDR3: TGTGCCAGCAGCGCAAGGACAGTCAACACCGGGGAGCTGTTTTTT.

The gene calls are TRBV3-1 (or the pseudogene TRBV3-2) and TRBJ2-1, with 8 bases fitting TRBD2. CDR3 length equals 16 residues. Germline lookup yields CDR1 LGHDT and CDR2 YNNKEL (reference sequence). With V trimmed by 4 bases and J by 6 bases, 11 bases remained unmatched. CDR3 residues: CASSPLQAGASNEQFF. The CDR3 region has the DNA TGTGCCAGCAGCCCCCTCCAAGCGGGGGCCTCCAATGAGCAGTTCTTC.

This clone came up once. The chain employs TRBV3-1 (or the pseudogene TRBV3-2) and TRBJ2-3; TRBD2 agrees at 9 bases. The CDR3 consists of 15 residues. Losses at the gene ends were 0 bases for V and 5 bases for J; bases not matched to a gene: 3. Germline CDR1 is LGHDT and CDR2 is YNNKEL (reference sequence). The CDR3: CASSQERGGRDTQYF. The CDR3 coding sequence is TGTGCCAGCAGCCAAGAGCGGGGGGGCCGAGATACGCAGTATTTT.